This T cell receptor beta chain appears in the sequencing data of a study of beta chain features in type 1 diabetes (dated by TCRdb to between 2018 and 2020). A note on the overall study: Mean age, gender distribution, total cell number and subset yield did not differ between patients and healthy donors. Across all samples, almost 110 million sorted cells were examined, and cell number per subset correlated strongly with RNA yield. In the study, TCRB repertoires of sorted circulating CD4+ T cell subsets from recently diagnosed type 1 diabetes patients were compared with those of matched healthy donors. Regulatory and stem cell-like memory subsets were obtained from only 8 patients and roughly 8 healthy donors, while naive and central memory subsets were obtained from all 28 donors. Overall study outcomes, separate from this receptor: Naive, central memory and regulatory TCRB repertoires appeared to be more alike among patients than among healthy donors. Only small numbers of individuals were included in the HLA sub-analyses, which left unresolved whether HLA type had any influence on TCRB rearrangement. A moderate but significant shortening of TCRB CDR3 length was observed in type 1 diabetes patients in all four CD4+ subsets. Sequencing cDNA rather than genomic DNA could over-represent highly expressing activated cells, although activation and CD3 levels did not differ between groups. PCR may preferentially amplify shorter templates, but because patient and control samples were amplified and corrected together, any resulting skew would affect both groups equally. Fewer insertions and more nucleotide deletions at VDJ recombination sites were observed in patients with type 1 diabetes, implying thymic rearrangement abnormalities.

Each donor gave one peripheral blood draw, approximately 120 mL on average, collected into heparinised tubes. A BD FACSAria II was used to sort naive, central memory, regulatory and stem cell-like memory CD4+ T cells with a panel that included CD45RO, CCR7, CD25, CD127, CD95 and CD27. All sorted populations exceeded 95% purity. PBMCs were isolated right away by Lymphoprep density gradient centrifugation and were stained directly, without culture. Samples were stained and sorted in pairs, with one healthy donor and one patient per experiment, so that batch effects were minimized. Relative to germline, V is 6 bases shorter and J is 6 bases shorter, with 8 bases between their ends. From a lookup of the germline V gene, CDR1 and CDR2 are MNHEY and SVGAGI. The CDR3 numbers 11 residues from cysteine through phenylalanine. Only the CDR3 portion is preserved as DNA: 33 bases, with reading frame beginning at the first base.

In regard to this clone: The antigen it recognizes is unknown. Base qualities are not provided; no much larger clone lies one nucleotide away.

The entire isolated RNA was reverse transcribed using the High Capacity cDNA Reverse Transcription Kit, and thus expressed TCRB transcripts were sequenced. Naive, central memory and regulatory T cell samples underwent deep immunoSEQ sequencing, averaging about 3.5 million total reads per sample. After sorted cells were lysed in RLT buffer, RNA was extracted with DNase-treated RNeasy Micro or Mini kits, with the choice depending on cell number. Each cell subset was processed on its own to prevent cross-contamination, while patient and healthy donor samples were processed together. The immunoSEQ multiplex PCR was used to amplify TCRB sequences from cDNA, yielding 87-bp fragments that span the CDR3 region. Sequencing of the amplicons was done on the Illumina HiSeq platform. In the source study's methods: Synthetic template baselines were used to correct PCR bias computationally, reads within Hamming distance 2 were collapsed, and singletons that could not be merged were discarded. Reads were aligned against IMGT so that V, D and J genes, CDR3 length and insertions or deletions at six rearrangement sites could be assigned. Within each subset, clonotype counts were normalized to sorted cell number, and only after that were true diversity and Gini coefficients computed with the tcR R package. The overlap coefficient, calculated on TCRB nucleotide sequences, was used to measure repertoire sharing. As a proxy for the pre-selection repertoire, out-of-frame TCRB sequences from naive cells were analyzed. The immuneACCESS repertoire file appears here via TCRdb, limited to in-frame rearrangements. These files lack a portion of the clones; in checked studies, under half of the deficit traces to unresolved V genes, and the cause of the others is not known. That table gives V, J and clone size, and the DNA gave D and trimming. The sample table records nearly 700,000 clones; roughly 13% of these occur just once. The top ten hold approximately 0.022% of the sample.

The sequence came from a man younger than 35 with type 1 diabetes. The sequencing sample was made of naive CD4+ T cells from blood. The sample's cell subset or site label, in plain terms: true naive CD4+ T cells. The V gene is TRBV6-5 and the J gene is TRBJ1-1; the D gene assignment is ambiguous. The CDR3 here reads CASRVKSEAFF. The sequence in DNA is TGTGCCAGCAGGGTTAAGTCTGAAGCTTTCTTT.